Included here is one T cell receptor (beta chain) sequence, with context. Its antigen is unknown. Base qualities are not recorded, but no much larger clone differs from it by a single base. The time point label, as the study defines it: pretreatment peripheral blood. A cohort of some 29 patients with locally advanced or metastatic urothelial carcinoma, treated at Memorial Sloan Kettering on a trial protocol, was included. Peripheral blood mononuclear cells were collected from each patient pretreatment and during treatment, giving between 1 and 8 total time points per patient. The Qiagen DNeasy Blood extraction kit was used to purify genomic DNA from total PBMCs and tumor samples. PBMCs were collected pretreatment and during treatment and were isolated and stored as previously described. This specimen belongs to a study of PD-L1 blockade in urothelial cancer (dated by TCRdb to 2015 to 2018). Background for the entire study: Therapy was started around 2014 for all patients, and atezolizumab 1,200 mg was administered intravenously every 3 weeks. About 85% of the roughly 29 patients were identified as males with urothelial cancer of bladder origin, and a prior smoking history was reported by 18 of 29 patients. An ECOG performance status of 0 or 1 was recorded for the patients, and 0 to 3 prior chemotherapy regimens had been received by the patients. Blood samples were analyzed at 3 weeks after treatment start (second dose) and at 6 weeks after treatment start. A median of approximately 140,000 T cells and approximately 86,000 unique TCRs was obtained from blood samples, and a median clonality of 0.080 was observed. The study was an exploratory multi-omic analysis of somatic, immune and clinical correlates of response to PD-L1 blockade with atezolizumab in urothelial cancer. TCR sequencing covered pretreatment tumor samples and matched, serially collected peripheral blood taken before and after atezolizumab treatment. Durable clinical benefit was defined as a progression-free survival longer than 6 months, and TCR features were additionally tested against progression-free survival and overall survival. In the same patients, pretreatment tumors underwent whole exome sequencing and RNA sequencing in addition to TCR sequencing. Durable clinical benefit was achieved by nine patients and was not achieved by 20 patients. Some 30 patients had pretreatment blood TCR-seq, about 25 had at least one posttreatment blood collection, and about 25 had tumor TCR-seq.

The germline V gene gives CDR1 as SGDLS and CDR2 as YYNGEE. The cysteine opens and the phenylalanine closes a CDR3 of 13 amino acids. Just CDR3 DNA is preserved here, 39 bases in frame from base 1. Trimming takes 3 bases off V and 5 bases off J; junction bases not matched to a gene: 2. Overall study outcomes, separate from this receptor: Patients with durable benefit showed greater expansion of tumor-associated TCR clones in peripheral blood 3 weeks after starting treatment (n = 22, p = 0.022). Because the sample size was small (n ≈ 27) and many exploratory analyses were performed, the results are intended to be hypothesis-generating. A pretreatment peripheral blood TCR clonality below the median was linked to improved progression-free and overall survival.

Each PCR received spiked-in synthetic TCR analog templates so that absolute template abundance could be estimated from read counts. TCRbeta CDR3 regions were amplified from genomic DNA with bias-controlled V and J gene primers using the immunoSEQ assay. Sequencing of rearranged TCRbeta segments was done at approximately 20X coverage. As for how the authors treated the data: Sequencing errors were corrected by clustering and CDR3s were annotated against IMGT to assign V, D and J genes. Only productive TCRbeta rearrangements were used in downstream analyses, excluding out-of-frame or stop-codon sequences. Clonality was calculated as one minus the Shannon entropy normalized by the log of the number of unique productive sequences. Fisher's exact test with Benjamini-Hochberg correction, using a cutoff of adjusted p below 0.01, was how clones that differed between time points or between blood and tumor were identified. TCRdb carries this immuneACCESS record with in-frame sequences only. Its versions omit some clonotypes, under half of them owing to an unresolved V gene in the studies checked, with the rest unexplained. The V and J calls and clone size come from that table; D and trimming were worked out from the DNA. The sample table records tens of thousands of clones; roughly 87% of these occur just once. The biggest ten clones account for roughly 14% of the sample.

This receptor chain uses TRBV9 and TRBJ2-4; TRBD1 aligns with 7 central bases. Sequenced here: PBMCs, sampled around atezolizumab (anti-PD-L1) treatment. This clonotype originated in a woman aged 55-70 years with urothelial cancer. The DNA sequence is given as TGTGCCAGCAGCGAGGGGGCAGAAAACATTCAGTACTTC. This codes for CASSEGAENIQYF.